The entry below gives a single T cell receptor beta chain sequence along with its context. The sample originates from a study of blood T cell repertoires in COVID-19. Study as a whole: Material from acute and convalescent COVID-19 was sourced from the United States, Italy and Spain.

Per germline, CDR1 MGHDK and CDR2 SYGVNS. The V end was cut by 5 bases, the J end by 5 bases, with 15 bases between. There are 14 residues in the CDR3. As originally analysed: Nucleated cell number was recorded as an estimate derived from reference gene primer amplification. Here immunoSEQ multiplex PCR was the method, and the copy in TCRdb shows in-frame clones only, minus some. The DNA was the basis for D and trimming; V, J and clone size are from that table. The data hold about 31,000 clones, with nearly 90% observed a single time. This receptor was identified in a man aged 55 to 70 with COVID-19, enrolled during active disease. The chain recombines TRBV25-1 with TRBJ1-2; D possibly corresponds to TRBD1 (5 bases). Sequencing was performed on peripheral blood. Here the CDR3 DNA reads TGTGCCAGCAGTCCCGCGGGGGGACGGTATGGCTACACCTTC. Translating gives CASSPAGGRYGYTF.